This T cell receptor (beta chain) was found in a study of blood T cell repertoires in COVID-19. On the study more broadly: Material from acute and convalescent COVID-19 was sourced from the United States, Italy and Spain. Sources were T cells, B-cell-depleted T cells, or PBMCs; the material itself was cDNA or gDNA.

In the authors' methods: Amplifying reference gene primers gave estimates of nucleated cell counts. TCRdb's copy holds only in-frame clones and misses some; the assay was immunoSEQ multiplex PCR. That table gives V, J and clone size, and the DNA gave D and trimming. Of fewer than 250,000 clones listed, over 75% are singletons. This clone was detected only once. The origin of this receptor is a woman between 35 and 50 years old with acute or convalescent COVID-19. Sequenced: peripheral blood.

CDR3 in amino acids: CATSRDRREEENSPLHF. The CDR3 DNA is TGTGCCACCAGCAGAGATCGCAGGGAGGAAGAGAATTCACCCCTCCACTTT. The genes are TRBV15 and TRBJ1-6; maybe TRBD1 (5 bases). The CDR3 loop spans 17 amino acids. Germline CDR1 is LNHNV and CDR2 is YYDKDF (reference sequence). V lost 0 bases and J 7 bases, leaving 16 bases between the germline ends.